This is a list of T cell receptor beta chains from one sample in a study of blood T cell repertoires in COVID-19. Assay used: immunoSEQ multiplex PCR; TCRdb lists only in-frame clones, some missing. The profile covers about 270,000 clones, with 85% to 90% appearing a single time and roughly 4% taken by the ten largest. Source material: PBMCs or T cells enriched from blood (not recorded which). These receptor sequences come from a woman aged 25 to 39 with acute COVID-19. Both conserved end residues are part of each CDR3. Each record gives: clone size, J gene, V gene, D gene, CDR3 DNA, CDR3 protein. D genes are given only for firm matches. Clone size is given for some rows only: seen once, a few or many times, or a class if the clone is expanded.

abundance: -; j_gene: TRBJ1-4; v_gene: TRBV6-5; d_gene: -; CDR3nt: TGTGCCAGCGACCCCGGGGCAACTAATGAAAAACTGTTTTTT; CDR3aa: CASDPGATNEKLFF
abundance: -; j_gene: TRBJ2-7; v_gene: TRBV19; d_gene: -; CDR3nt: TGTGCCAGTAGTAACCGACAGGGAGGCTACGAGCAGTACTTC; CDR3aa: CASSNRQGGYEQYF
abundance: -; j_gene: TRBJ2-7; v_gene: TRBV11-2; d_gene: -; CDR3nt: TGTGCCAGCAGCCATGGAGGACGGGAATATGACTCCTACGAGCAGTACTTC; CDR3aa: CASSHGGREYDSYEQYF
abundance: -; j_gene: TRBJ1-3; v_gene: TRBV28; d_gene: TRBD1; CDR3nt: TGTGCCAGCAGTAAAGGGGGCCTAGTTGGAAACACCATATATTTT; CDR3aa: CASSKGGLVGNTIYF
abundance: -; j_gene: TRBJ2-3; v_gene: TRBV2; d_gene: TRBD1; CDR3nt: TGTGCCAGCCAGCTGCGGACAGGGGGTGCAGATACGCAGTATTTT; CDR3aa: CASQLRTGGADTQYF
abundance: few; j_gene: TRBJ2-1; v_gene: TRBV6-2/TRBV6-3; d_gene: -; CDR3nt: TGTGCCAGCAGTTATACTGAGGCCTACAATGAGCAGTTCTTC; CDR3aa: CASSYTEAYNEQFF
abundance: -; j_gene: TRBJ2-4; v_gene: TRBV28; d_gene: -; CDR3nt: TGTGCCAGCAGTTTACCCCTAGCTAGTCGCATTCAGTACTTC; CDR3aa: CASSLPLASRIQYF
abundance: -; j_gene: TRBJ1-2; v_gene: TRBV20-1; d_gene: TRBD1; CDR3nt: TGCAGTGCTAGAGACAGGGGGCCGTACACCTTC; CDR3aa: CSARDRGPYTF
abundance: -; j_gene: TRBJ2-5; v_gene: TRBV5-8; d_gene: TRBD2; CDR3nt: TGTGCCAGCAGCTTGGGGATTGGGACTAGCGGAGGGGAGACCCAGTACTTC; CDR3aa: CASSLGIGTSGGETQYF
abundance: -; j_gene: TRBJ2-2; v_gene: TRBV11-3; d_gene: TRBD2; CDR3nt: TGTGCCAGCAGTTCACCGGGGGAGGGGAACACCGGGGAGCTGTTTTTT; CDR3aa: CASSSPGEGNTGELFF
abundance: once; j_gene: TRBJ1-6; v_gene: TRBV28; d_gene: -; CDR3nt: TGTGCCACAGAAGGCAGGGATAATTCACCCCTCCACTTT; CDR3aa: CATEGRDNSPLHF
abundance: -; j_gene: TRBJ2-7; v_gene: TRBV9; d_gene: TRBD1; CDR3nt: TGTGCCAGCAGCCCGGGACAGGGTCTATACGAGCAGTACTTC; CDR3aa: CASSPGQGLYEQYF
abundance: -; j_gene: TRBJ2-1; v_gene: TRBV7-3; d_gene: -; CDR3nt: TGTGCCAGCAGCCCCTCGAGGGACAATGAGCAGTTCTTC; CDR3aa: CASSPSRDNEQFF
abundance: few; j_gene: TRBJ2-7; v_gene: TRBV10-1; d_gene: -; CDR3nt: TGCGCCAGCTCCCGGGACATAAACTACGAGCAGTACTTC; CDR3aa: CASSRDINYEQYF
abundance: -; j_gene: TRBJ2-3; v_gene: TRBV9; d_gene: TRBD2; CDR3nt: TGTGCCAGCAGCGTCCTAGCGGGAGGGGGTACAGATACGCAGTATTTT; CDR3aa: CASSVLAGGGTDTQYF
abundance: -; j_gene: TRBJ2-5; v_gene: TRBV19; d_gene: -; CDR3nt: TGTGCCAGTAGCCTTAACATGGTAGAGACCCAGTACTTC; CDR3aa: CASSLNMVETQYF
abundance: -; j_gene: TRBJ1-2; v_gene: TRBV27; d_gene: TRBD1; CDR3nt: TGTGCCAGCAGACCGGGACAGGGGAACGGCTACACCTTC; CDR3aa: CASRPGQGNGYTF
abundance: -; j_gene: TRBJ2-7; v_gene: TRBV19; d_gene: -; CDR3nt: TGTGCCAGTAGTATATCTGGAGAGTCCTACGAGCAGTACTTC; CDR3aa: CASSISGESYEQYF
abundance: -; j_gene: TRBJ2-5; v_gene: TRBV13; d_gene: -; CDR3nt: TGTGCCAGCAGCTTAGCCGGGATCGGGGAGACCCAGTACTTC; CDR3aa: CASSLAGIGETQYF
abundance: -; j_gene: TRBJ2-2; v_gene: TRBV7-3; d_gene: TRBD2; CDR3nt: TGTGCCAGCAGCCCGGGACTAGCGTCCGGGGAGCTGTTTTTT; CDR3aa: CASSPGLASGELFF
abundance: -; j_gene: TRBJ2-7; v_gene: TRBV10-3; d_gene: -; CDR3nt: TGTGCCATCAGTGTTATTCTTGGCCACGAGCAGTACTTC; CDR3aa: CAISVILGHEQYF
abundance: once; j_gene: TRBJ2-2; v_gene: TRBV9; d_gene: TRBD1; CDR3nt: TGTGCCAGCAGCGTCGGACAGGGGCAGGGCACCGGGGAGCTGTTTTTT; CDR3aa: CASSVGQGQGTGELFF
abundance: -; j_gene: TRBJ2-1; v_gene: TRBV3-1/TRBV3-2; d_gene: -; CDR3nt: TGTGCCAGCAGCCAGGGGAGGATTGGAGGCAATGAGCAGTTCTTC; CDR3aa: CASSQGRIGGNEQFF
abundance: -; j_gene: TRBJ1-2; v_gene: TRBV27; d_gene: TRBD1; CDR3nt: TGTGCCAGCAGTTTTGGGACAGGGATTGATTATGGCTACACCTTC; CDR3aa: CASSFGTGIDYGYTF
abundance: -; j_gene: TRBJ1-4; v_gene: TRBV28; d_gene: -; CDR3nt: TGTGCCAGCAGTTTAGGGGGGGCTATTGAAAAACTGTTTTTT; CDR3aa: CASSLGGAIEKLFF
abundance: -; j_gene: TRBJ1-6; v_gene: TRBV28; d_gene: -; CDR3nt: TGTGCCAGCAGTTTATTTGGCAGTGCGGGACCTAATTCACCCCTCCACTTT; CDR3aa: CASSLFGSAGPNSPLHF
abundance: -; j_gene: TRBJ2-3; v_gene: TRBV7-8; d_gene: TRBD2; CDR3nt: TGTGCCAGCAGCTTAGAAGGACTAGCGACAGATACGCAGTATTTT; CDR3aa: CASSLEGLATDTQYF
abundance: -; j_gene: TRBJ2-1; v_gene: TRBV28; d_gene: TRBD2; CDR3nt: TGTGCCAGCAGTAGACCGGGACTAGTTGAGCAGTTCTTC; CDR3aa: CASSRPGLVEQFF
abundance: once; j_gene: TRBJ1-1; v_gene: TRBV5-1; d_gene: TRBD1; CDR3nt: TGCGCCAGCAGCTTTTTGTCGACAGGGAACCCTGAAGCTTTCTTT; CDR3aa: CASSFLSTGNPEAFF
abundance: -; j_gene: TRBJ1-3; v_gene: TRBV4-1; d_gene: TRBD1; CDR3nt: TGCGCCAGCAGCCTCGGACAGGGCACTGGAAACACCATATATTTT; CDR3aa: CASSLGQGTGNTIYF
abundance: -; j_gene: TRBJ2-1; v_gene: TRBV28; d_gene: TRBD2; CDR3nt: TGTGCCAGCAGTTTTATTGGGGCGCGGGAGGGAACCTACAATGAGCAGTTCTTC; CDR3aa: CASSFIGAREGTYNEQFF
abundance: -; j_gene: TRBJ2-1; v_gene: TRBV28; d_gene: -; CDR3nt: TGTGCCAGCACCTTCCCCCTCAGGATCAATGAGCAGTTCTTC; CDR3aa: CASTFPLRINEQFF
abundance: -; j_gene: TRBJ2-7; v_gene: TRBV2; d_gene: TRBD2; CDR3nt: TGTGCCAGCAGTTTGACTAGCGGGTCCTACGAGCAGTACTTC; CDR3aa: CASSLTSGSYEQYF
abundance: -; j_gene: TRBJ2-7; v_gene: TRBV5-5; d_gene: TRBD2; CDR3nt: TGTGCCAGCAGCCCCGACGGAGCGGGAATTGCCTACGAGCAGTACTTC; CDR3aa: CASSPDGAGIAYEQYF
abundance: -; j_gene: TRBJ2-3; v_gene: TRBV5-1; d_gene: TRBD1; CDR3nt: TGCGCCAGCAGCACCCAGGGGGCTGGAACAGATACGCAGTATTTT; CDR3aa: CASSTQGAGTDTQYF
abundance: -; j_gene: TRBJ2-3; v_gene: TRBV2; d_gene: TRBD1; CDR3nt: TGTGCCAGCAGTGAGAGGGGGCTGGGAACAGATACGCAGTATTTT; CDR3aa: CASSERGLGTDTQYF
abundance: -; j_gene: TRBJ2-3; v_gene: TRBV5-6; d_gene: TRBD1; CDR3nt: TGTGCCAGCAGCTTGGGGACAGGGCTAGCGGATACGCAGTATTTT; CDR3aa: CASSLGTGLADTQYF